The rows below give T cell receptor beta chains drawn from one sample of a study of blood T cells in healthy people across ages. Via MiXCR, TCRdb re-called the 5' RACE reads, giving one row per CDR3 protein. The table lists 540,000 or so distinct CDR3 sequences, about 45% of them singletons. Sequenced: blood. The receptors stem from a man older than 75 in good health. CDR3s include the opening cysteine and the closing phenylalanine or tryptophan. Fields, in order: D gene, V gene, J gene, clone size, CDR3 protein, CDR3 DNA. A D gene is named only where the DNA matches it firmly. Expanded clones get a size class; other rows say once, few or many, or leave the size out.

d_gene: NA; v_gene: TRBV6-5; j_gene: TRBJ2-5; abundance: many; CDR3aa: CASSYSNPLTGQETQYF; CDR3nt: TGTGCCAGCAGTTACTCGAATCCTTTAACAGGTCAAGAGACCCAGTACTTC
d_gene: TRBD1; v_gene: TRBV20-1; j_gene: TRBJ2-7; abundance: few; CDR3aa: CSARTGGYEQYF; CDR3nt: TGCAGTGCTAGGACAGGGGGTTACGAGCAGTACTTC
d_gene: NA; v_gene: TRBV6-6; j_gene: TRBJ2-5; abundance: many; CDR3aa: CASSYWDSQETQYF; CDR3nt: TGTGCCAGCAGTTACTGGGACTCGCAAGAGACCCAGTACTTC
d_gene: NA; v_gene: TRBV7-6; j_gene: TRBJ2-7; abundance: few; CDR3aa: CASSSPNSESPYEQYF; CDR3nt: TGTGCCAGCAGCTCGCCAAACAGCGAATCGCCCTACGAGCAGTACTTC
d_gene: NA; v_gene: TRBV4-2; j_gene: TRBJ1-4; abundance: NA; CDR3aa: CASSQDARIDEKLFF; CDR3nt: TGTGCCAGCAGCCAAGATGCACGGATCGATGAAAAACTGTTTTTT
d_gene: TRBD2; v_gene: TRBV4-3; j_gene: TRBJ2-3; abundance: NA; CDR3aa: CASSQEASGPDTQYF; CDR3nt: TGCGCCAGCAGCCAAGAGGCTAGCGGGCCAGATACGCAGTATTTT
d_gene: TRBD2; v_gene: TRBV10-3; j_gene: TRBJ2-7; abundance: few; CDR3aa: CAISDPRLAGGGSRYEQYF; CDR3nt: TGTGCCATCAGTGATCCACGACTAGCGGGGGGGGGTTCCCGCTACGAGCAGTACTTC
d_gene: NA; v_gene: TRBV27; j_gene: TRBJ1-6; abundance: few; CDR3aa: CASRRDYNSPLHF; CDR3nt: TGTGCCAGCAGAAGAGACTATAATTCACCCCTCCACTTT
d_gene: TRBD1; v_gene: TRBV6-1; j_gene: TRBJ1-2; abundance: many; CDR3aa: CASSRDRAIYGYTF; CDR3nt: TGTGCCAGCAGCCGGGACAGGGCTATCTATGGCTACACCTTC
d_gene: NA; v_gene: TRBV4-3; j_gene: TRBJ2-3; abundance: NA; CDR3aa: CASSPQGERGWDTQYF; CDR3nt: TGCGCCAGCAGCCCCCAGGGTGAGCGCGGATGGGATACGCAGTATTTT
d_gene: NA; v_gene: TRBV3-1; j_gene: TRBJ2-3; abundance: NA; CDR3aa: CASSYRQGLHDTQYF; CDR3nt: TGTGCCAGTAGCTACCGACAGGGACTCCACGATACGCAGTATTTT
d_gene: NA; v_gene: TRBV7-2; j_gene: TRBJ2-7; abundance: few; CDR3aa: CASSLAQEQYF; CDR3nt: TGTGCCAGCAGCTTAGCACAAGAGCAGTACTTC
d_gene: TRBD1; v_gene: TRBV29-1; j_gene: TRBJ2-3; abundance: few; CDR3aa: CSVAGRTGAVLDTQYF; CDR3nt: TGCAGCGTTGCGGGCAGGACAGGGGCCGTTTTAGATACGCAGTATTTT
d_gene: TRBD2; v_gene: TRBV20-1; j_gene: TRBJ2-5; abundance: few; CDR3aa: CSAVGPLTSGRVQETQYF; CDR3nt: TGCAGTGCCGTAGGCCCACTTACTAGCGGGAGGGTCCAAGAGACCCAGTACTTC
d_gene: NA; v_gene: TRBV20-1; j_gene: TRBJ2-1; abundance: NA; CDR3aa: CSARVQANNEQFF; CDR3nt: TGCAGTGCTAGAGTCCAGGCTAACAATGAGCAGTTCTTC
d_gene: NA; v_gene: TRBV6-5; j_gene: TRBJ2-7; abundance: many; CDR3aa: CASSYSSREFDEQYF; CDR3nt: TGTGCCAGCAGTTACTCGTCAAGGGAGTTCGACGAGCAGTACTTC
d_gene: NA; v_gene: TRBV7-3; j_gene: TRBJ2-1; abundance: few; CDR3aa: CASSLGGKYNEQFF; CDR3nt: TGTGCCAGCAGCTTGGGGGGAAAGTACAATGAGCAGTTCTTC
d_gene: NA; v_gene: TRBV6-6; j_gene: TRBJ2-5; abundance: NA; CDR3aa: CASRQGGETQYF; CDR3nt: TGTGCCAGCAGGCAGGGAGGAGAGACCCAGTACTTC
d_gene: NA; v_gene: TRBV28; j_gene: TRBJ1-5; abundance: NA; CDR3aa: CASSPPTGQPQHF; CDR3nt: TGTGCCAGCAGCCCACCCACGGGGCAGCCCCAGCATTTT
d_gene: NA; v_gene: TRBV30; j_gene: TRBJ1-2; abundance: few; CDR3aa: CAWSVGSGYGYTF; CDR3nt: TGTGCCTGGAGTGTCGGGTCAGGCTATGGCTACACCTTC
d_gene: TRBD2; v_gene: TRBV28; j_gene: TRBJ2-1; abundance: NA; CDR3aa: CASSSPGAGNYNEQFF; CDR3nt: TGTGCCAGCAGTTCTCCGGGAGCGGGGAACTACAATGAGCAGTTCTTC
d_gene: NA; v_gene: TRBV6-2/TRBV6-3; j_gene: TRBJ2-1; abundance: NA; CDR3aa: CASSYAGADRNEQFF; CDR3nt: TGTGCCAGCAGTTACGCAGGGGCTGACAGGAATGAGCAGTTCTTC
d_gene: NA; v_gene: TRBV25-1; j_gene: TRBJ2-5; abundance: NA; CDR3aa: CVSSEHPGGHQETQYF; CDR3nt: TGTGTCAGCAGTGAGCATCCAGGGGGGCATCAAGAGACCCAGTACTTC
d_gene: NA; v_gene: TRBV7-2; j_gene: TRBJ2-1; abundance: NA; CDR3aa: CASSLTDDSYNEQFF; CDR3nt: TGTGCCAGCAGCTTGACAGATGATTCCTACAATGAGCAGTTCTTC
d_gene: TRBD2; v_gene: TRBV11-1; j_gene: TRBJ2-4; abundance: NA; CDR3aa: CASSGTSGAKNIQYF; CDR3nt: TGTGCCAGCAGTGGGACTAGCGGAGCCAAAAACATTCAGTACTTC
d_gene: NA; v_gene: TRBV29-1; j_gene: TRBJ2-7; abundance: NA; CDR3aa: CGVDIQGGYEQYF; CDR3nt: TGCGGCGTTGATATCCAGGGGGGCTACGAGCAGTACTTC
d_gene: TRBD1; v_gene: TRBV30; j_gene: TRBJ1-1; abundance: few; CDR3aa: CAWDRTGMNTEAFF; CDR3nt: TGTGCCTGGGACCGGACAGGGATGAACACTGAAGCTTTCTTT
d_gene: TRBD1; v_gene: TRBV6-2/TRBV6-3; j_gene: TRBJ2-7; abundance: NA; CDR3aa: CASSYSGTGGNEQYF; CDR3nt: TGTGCCAGCAGTTACTCCGGGACAGGGGGCAACGAGCAGTACTTC
d_gene: TRBD2; v_gene: TRBV10-3; j_gene: TRBJ2-7; abundance: NA; CDR3aa: CATSESVQREGGEQYF; CDR3nt: TGTGCCACCAGTGAGTCGGTCCAGCGGGAGGGTGGCGAGCAGTACTTC
d_gene: TRBD2; v_gene: TRBV5-3; j_gene: TRBJ2-1; abundance: NA; CDR3aa: CARSYGGGRSSSYNEQFF; CDR3nt: TGTGCCAGAAGCTATGGGGGAGGGCGCTCGAGCTCCTACAATGAGCAGTTCTTC
d_gene: TRBD1; v_gene: TRBV20-1; j_gene: TRBJ2-1; abundance: few; CDR3aa: CSASPPDRGLDNEQFF; CDR3nt: TGCAGTGCTAGCCCCCCCGACAGGGGGCTCGACAATGAGCAGTTCTTC
d_gene: TRBD1; v_gene: TRBV7-8; j_gene: TRBJ2-2; abundance: few; CDR3aa: CASSFRQGPTGELFF; CDR3nt: TGTGCCAGCAGCTTTCGACAGGGGCCCACCGGGGAGCTGTTTTTT
d_gene: NA; v_gene: TRBV4-3; j_gene: TRBJ2-2; abundance: NA; CDR3aa: CASSQDNPGVLGSGGELFF; CDR3nt: TGCGCCAGCAGCCAAGATAACCCGGGAGTGCTTGGCTCCGGCGGGGAGCTGTTTTTT
d_gene: NA; v_gene: TRBV9; j_gene: TRBJ2-1; abundance: NA; CDR3aa: CASSAQFEQFF; CDR3nt: TGTGCCAGCAGCGCCCAGTTTGAGCAGTTCTTC
d_gene: NA; v_gene: TRBV7-3; j_gene: TRBJ2-6; abundance: NA; CDR3aa: CASSSLGRNSGANVLTF; CDR3nt: TGTGCCAGCAGCTCCCTGGGCAGGAACTCTGGGGCCAACGTCCTGACTTTC
d_gene: TRBD1; v_gene: TRBV29-1; j_gene: TRBJ1-1; abundance: NA; CDR3aa: CSVERTGANTEAFF; CDR3nt: TGCAGCGTTGAACGGACAGGGGCGAACACTGAAGCTTTCTTT
d_gene: NA; v_gene: TRBV29-1; j_gene: TRBJ2-1; abundance: NA; CDR3aa: CSVGRSFDEQFF; CDR3nt: TGCAGCGTTGGCCGGAGTTTTGATGAGCAGTTCTTC
d_gene: NA; v_gene: TRBV27; j_gene: TRBJ2-7; abundance: NA; CDR3aa: CASRRTTGTYEQYF; CDR3nt: TGTGCCAGCAGGAGAACGACAGGTACCTACGAGCAGTACTTC
d_gene: TRBD1; v_gene: TRBV20-1; j_gene: TRBJ2-5; abundance: few; CDR3aa: CSARDVGTGGLEQYF; CDR3nt: TGCAGTGCTAGAGATGTTGGGACAGGAGGTTTGGAGCAGTACTTC